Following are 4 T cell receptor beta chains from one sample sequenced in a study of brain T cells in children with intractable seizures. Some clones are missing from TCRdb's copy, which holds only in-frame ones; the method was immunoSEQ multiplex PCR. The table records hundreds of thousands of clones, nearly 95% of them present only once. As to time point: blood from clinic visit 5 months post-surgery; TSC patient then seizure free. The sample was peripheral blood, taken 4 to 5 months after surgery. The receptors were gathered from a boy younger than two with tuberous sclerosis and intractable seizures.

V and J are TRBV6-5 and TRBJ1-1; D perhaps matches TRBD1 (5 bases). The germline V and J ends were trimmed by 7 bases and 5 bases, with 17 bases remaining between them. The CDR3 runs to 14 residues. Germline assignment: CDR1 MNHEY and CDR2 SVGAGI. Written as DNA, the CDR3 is TGTGCCAGCAATCAGGATCCCGCAGGGACTGAAGCTTTCTTT. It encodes CASNQDPAGTEAFF.

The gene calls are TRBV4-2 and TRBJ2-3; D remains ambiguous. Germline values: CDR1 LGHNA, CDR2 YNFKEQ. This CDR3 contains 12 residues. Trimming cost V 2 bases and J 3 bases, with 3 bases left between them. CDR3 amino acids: CASSQPTDTQYF. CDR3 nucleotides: TGTGCCAGCAGCCAACCTACAGATACGCAGTATTTT.

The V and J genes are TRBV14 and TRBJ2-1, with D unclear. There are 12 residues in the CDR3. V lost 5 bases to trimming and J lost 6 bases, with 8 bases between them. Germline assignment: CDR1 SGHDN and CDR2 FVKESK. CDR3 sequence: CASSSPVNEQFF. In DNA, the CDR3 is TGTGCCAGCAGCTCGCCGGTCAATGAGCAGTTCTTC.

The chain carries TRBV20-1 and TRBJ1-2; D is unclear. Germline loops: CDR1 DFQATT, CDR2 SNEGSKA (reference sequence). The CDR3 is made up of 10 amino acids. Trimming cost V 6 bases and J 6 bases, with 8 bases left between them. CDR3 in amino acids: CSAWEDGYTF. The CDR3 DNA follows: TGCAGTGCCTGGGAGGATGGCTACACCTTC.